Shown below are 28 T cell receptor beta chains from a single sample sequenced in a study of molecular identifiers for immune sequencing clone quantification. TCRdb reprocessed the PCR reads with MiXCR, giving one entry per CDR3 protein. Here the sample spans 300,000 to 400,000 distinct CDR3 sequences, 24% being singletons. The sample consisted of naive CD8+ T cells from blood, with Jurkat cell RNA spiked in. Subset indicated: FACS-sorted CD8+CD4-CCR7+CD45RA+ naive T cells. These receptors came from a human donor in good health. Some libraries in this study had Jurkat cell RNA spiked in.

This clonotype occurred many times. The genes are TRBV7-8 and TRBJ2-3; 7 positions match TRBD1. V gave up 0 bases and J gave up 1 base; unmatched junction bases: 4. The CDR3 sequence is 16 residues long. Germline assignment: CDR1 SGHVS and CDR2 FQNEAQ. CDR3 nucleotides: TGTGCCAGCAGCTTAGCGTCCGACAGGGGCACAGATACGCAGTATTTT. This gives the protein CASSLASDRGTDTQYF.

In this sample, this clonotype turned up a few times. The chain links TRBV14 to TRBJ2-5; D gene ambiguous. From germline, CDR1 is SGHDN and CDR2 FVKESK. V dropped 3 bases and J dropped 1 base, with 12 bases sitting between them. The CDR3 covers 15 residues. As DNA, the CDR3 is TGTGCCAGCAGCCATGCGCAGGAGCCCCAAGAGACCCAGTACTTC. Protein product: CASSHAQEPQETQYF.

In its sample, this clonotype was seen many times. The chain carries TRBV6-1 and TRBJ2-7; no clear D. The V end was cut by 3 bases, the J end by 7 bases, with 13 bases between. There are 13 residues in the CDR3. CDR1 and CDR2 (germline): MNHNS, SASEGT. The DNA of the CDR3 is TGTGCCAGCAGTGACGCTGACCCTTGGGAGCAGTACTTC. It codes for CASSDADPWEQYF.

The chain employs TRBV28 and TRBJ1-1; D is undetermined. This CDR3 has 16 residues. Trimming shortened V by 5 bases and J by 6 bases, and 22 bases separated the two germline ends. CDR1 and CDR2 from the germline V gene are MDHEN and SYDVKM. Here the CDR3 reads CASSPYLPGPSPEAFF. The CDR3 nucleotides are TGTGCCAGCAGTCCATACTTACCGGGCCCCTCCCCTGAAGCTTTCTTT. The complete variable domain, with remaining parts taken from reference TRBV28 and TRBJ1-1, reads DVKVTQSSRYLVKRTGEKVFLECVQDMDHENMFWYRQDPGLGLRLIYFSYDVKMKEKGDIPEGYSVSREKKERFSLILESASTNQTSMYLCASSPYLPGPSPEAFFGQGTRLTVV.

Regarding this clonotype: Likely a read error: the CDR3 ends without its conserved phenylalanine or tryptophan. The chain combines TRBV20-1 with TRBJ1-3; D perhaps matches TRBD1 (5 bases). The length of the CDR3 is 17 residues. Per the germline V gene, CDR1 is DFQATT and CDR2 is SNEGSKA (reference sequence). V dropped 0 bases and J dropped 2 bases, with 17 bases sitting between them. The CDR3 nucleotides are TGCAGTGCTAGAGACGCACTAGGGGTTCGGGCTGGAAACACCATATATCTT. Its translation: CSARDALGVRAGNTIYL.

This clonotype was detected many times. DNA for the CDR3: TGTGCCAGCAGTTACCTGGGACAGACCTACGAGCAGTACTTC. Protein sequence: CASSYLGQTYEQYF. The chain recombines TRBV6-2 or TRBV6-3 with TRBJ2-7, with TRBD1 matching 7 bases. The CDR3 has 14 amino acids. Germline trimming cut 2 bases from V and 2 bases from J; bases unmatched to any gene: 3. CDR1 is MNHEY and CDR2 is SVGEGT in the germline V gene.

V usage is TRBV6-2 or TRBV6-3 and J usage is TRBJ2-2; D unresolved. Trimming shortened V by 5 bases and J by 7 bases, and 8 bases separated the two germline ends. Germline CDR1 reads MNHEY; CDR2 reads SVGEGT. The CDR3 has 12 residues. The CDR3 DNA is TGTGCCAGCAGTCACAGTAGCGGGGAGCTGTTTTTT. Its protein product is CASSHSSGELFF.

The V and J genes are TRBV27 and TRBJ1-2; D unresolved. Germline V gene sequence: CDR1 MNHEY, CDR2 SMNVEV (reference sequence). The CDR3 extends over 14 amino acids. Between the trimmed V and J ends, which lost 3 bases and 4 bases, there was a span of 12 bases. As DNA, the CDR3 is TGTGCCAGCAGTTTTCGTGGTTTCAGCTATGGCTACACCTTC. Its protein is CASSFRGFSYGYTF.

Of note for this clonotype: Given a much more abundant clone one base away, this may be a read error. The J gene is TRBJ1-5, the V gene TRBV19; a possible D gene is TRBD1 (6 bases). V shed 4 bases and J shed 9 bases, with 13 bases lying between them. Germline CDR1 LNHDA, CDR2 SQIVND (reference sequence). The CDR3 totals 13 residues. In DNA, the CDR3 is TGTGCCAGTAGTAACGGGGGCACTCCGCCCCAGCATTTT. Its translation: CASSNGGTPPQHF.

This chain joins TRBV27 and TRBJ2-7; D gene unclear. With 6 bases removed from V and 3 bases from J, the gap between germline ends came to 12 bases. The germline CDR1 and CDR2 sequences are MNHEY and SMNVEV (reference sequence). The CDR3 is made up of 13 amino acids. CDR3 sequence: CASSLTHNYEQYF. In nucleotides, the CDR3 is TGTGCCAGCAGCTTAACCCACAACTACGAGCAGTACTTC.

The J gene is TRBJ2-7, the V gene TRBV30, with D perhaps being TRBD1 or TRBD2 (7 bases each). Trimming removed 4 bases at V and 4 bases at J, with 17 bases between. This CDR3 is built from 14 residues. Germline lookup yields CDR1 GTSNPN and CDR2 SVGIG (reference sequence). As DNA, the CDR3 is TGTGCCTGGATCCGAACAGGGGAGGGATACGAGCAGTACTTC. The encoded protein is CAWIRTGEGYEQYF.

Concerning this clonotype: A much larger clone differs from this one at a single base, so this may be a read error. The chain combines TRBV28 with TRBJ2-7, with D perhaps TRBD1 (5 bases). The CDR3 has 15 residues. Per germline, CDR1 MDHEN and CDR2 SYDVKM. Trimming took 6 bases from V and 4 from J, leaving 19 bases between them. The DNA for the CDR3 is TGTGCCAGCAGGTTTTTCAGGGCAGGCCCTTACGAGCAGTACTTC. As protein: CASRFFRAGPYEQYF.

On this clonotype: A much larger clonotype is one base distant, so this may be a read error. V and J are TRBV7-9 and TRBJ1-1; D gene uncertain. Germline V lookup: CDR1 SEHNR, CDR2 FQNEAQ (reference sequence). The CDR3 consists of 12 residues. V was clipped by 1 base and J by 6 bases, with 6 bases between them. CDR3 sequence reads: CASSLVLAEAFF. The CDR3 region has the DNA TGTGCCAGCAGCTTAGTTCTCGCTGAAGCTTTCTTT.

This clonotype occurred once. The genes are TRBV7-9 and TRBJ2-1; 7 nucleotides line up with TRBD1. Germline values: CDR1 SEHNR, CDR2 FQNEAQ (reference sequence). Unmatched junction bases numbered 13, after V lost 8 bases and J lost 6 bases. The CDR3 contains 15 residues. This CDR3 reads CASGARTGNLNEQFF. The CDR3 coding sequence is TGTGCCAGCGGCGCAAGGACAGGTAACCTCAATGAGCAGTTCTTC.

This clonotype has ten or more counts. The chain is built from TRBV28 and TRBJ2-3, with D perhaps matching TRBD1 or TRBD2 (5 bases each). This CDR3 is 16 amino acids long. V lost 7 bases, J lost 4 bases, and 21 bases lay in between. Germline V gene lookup returns CDR1 MDHEN and CDR2 SYDVKM. The CDR3 region has the DNA TGTGCCAGCACCGAGGGGTTGGGGGTATCTGCAGATACGCAGTATTTT. Protein: CASTEGLGVSADTQYF.

As for this clonotype: The junction differs from germline at one of its ends, possibly a read error. The CDR3 region has the DNA TGCGCCAGCGGCCACCAAGAGAGGGCCTACAATGAGCAGTTCTTC. Translated: CASGHQERAYNEQFF. This chain connects TRBV4-1 to TRBJ2-1; D might be TRBD2 (5 bases). The germline CDR1 and CDR2 sequences are MGHRA and YSYEKL. The CDR3 consists of 15 residues.

This clonotype was detected many times. The chain is built from TRBV29-1 and TRBJ2-3, with 8 bases that match TRBD1. CDR1 is SQVTM and CDR2 is ANQGSEA in the germline V gene. CDR3 length equals 13 residues. The trim removed 6 bases at V and 4 bases at J, leaving 6 bases unmatched. The CDR3 loop is CSVQGTGPDTQYF. The CDR3 nucleotides read TGCAGCGTCCAGGGGACAGGTCCAGATACGCAGTATTTT.

As to this clonotype: One end of the junction varies from germline; a read error may be responsible. The genes are TRBV5-1 and TRBJ2-7; TRBD2 matches 7 bases. The germline V gene has CDR1 SGHRS and CDR2 YFSETQ. CDR3 size: 13 residues. The CDR3 DNA reads TGCGCCAGCAGCTTGGCCAGGGACTACGAGCAGCACTTC. Its translation: CASSLARDYEQHF. Filled out from reference TRBV5-1 and TRBJ2-7, the complete variable domain reads KAGVTQTPRYLIKTRGQQVTLSCSPISGHRSVSWYQQTPGQGLQFLFEYFSETQRNKGNFPGRFSGRQFSNSRSEMNVSTLELGDSALYLCASSLARDYEQHFGPGTRLTVT.

As to this clonotype: The junction does not match germline at one end; this may be a read error. This rearrangement joins TRBV5-1 to TRBJ2-7; 7 positions agree with TRBD1. Germline CDR1 SGHRS, CDR2 YFSETQ. The CDR3 runs to 14 residues. The CDR3 region has the DNA TGCGCCAGCAGCTCCCGGGACAGAAGCTACGAGCAGCACTTC. Protein: CASSSRDRSYEQHF.

Remarks on this clonotype: A much more abundant neighbour one base away suggests this may be a read error. This chain joins TRBV2 and TRBJ2-3; 7 bases align to TRBD2. Germline trimming cut 6 bases from V and 5 bases from J; bases unmatched to any gene: 11. The CDR3 has 15 amino acids. From germline, CDR1 is SNHLY and CDR2 FYNNEI. This chain's CDR3 is CASSPGLTSLDTQYF. CDR3 coding DNA: TGTGCCAGCAGCCCGGGACTAACGTCTCTAGATACGCAGTATTTT.

J is TRBJ2-3 and V is TRBV4-3; 11 bases map to TRBD2. This CDR3 spans 16 amino acids. Germline values: CDR1 LGHNA, CDR2 YSLEER. With 4 bases clipped from V and 6 bases from J, the junction kept 9 bases outside the gene matches. The CDR3 here is CASSPEGTSGGDTQYF. As DNA, the CDR3 is TGCGCCAGCAGCCCCGAGGGGACTAGCGGTGGGGATACGCAGTATTTT.

This clonotype was counted between two and nine times. The chain joins TRBV14 to TRBJ2-3, with 12 bases that match TRBD1. The CDR3 consists of 17 residues. V lost 0 bases, J lost 4 bases, and 5 bases stayed unmatched. Per germline, CDR1 SGHDN and CDR2 FVKESK. CDR3 DNA: TGTGCCAGCAGCCAAGATTGGGGACAGGGGGCCGCAGATACGCAGTATTTT. Its translation: CASSQDWGQGAADTQYF.

To note about this clonotype: This may be a read error: a much more frequent sequence differs by one nucleotide. The chain uses TRBV14 and TRBJ2-3; D perhaps matches TRBD2 (5 bases). This CDR3 has 13 amino acids. CDR1 SGHDN and CDR2 FVKESK come from the germline V gene. CDR3 in amino acids: CASSHPSTDTRYF. As DNA, the CDR3 is TGTGCCAGCAGCCACCCTAGCACAGATACGCGGTATTTT.

Concerning this clonotype itself: This may stem from a read error, because a much larger clone lies one nucleotide away. This chain links TRBV2 with TRBJ2-5, with D possibly TRBD1 on 5 matching bases. Germline V CDR1 and CDR2: SNHLY, FYNNEI. The germline V and J ends were trimmed by 6 bases and 5 bases, with 22 bases remaining between them. The CDR3 sequence is 16 residues long. CDR3 DNA: TGTGCCAGCAGGGGGTTCCATGGGGCGCTCCCGGAGACCCAGTACTTC. This sequence encodes CASRGFHGALPETQYF.

The gene calls are TRBV4-3 and TRBJ1-1; D uncertain. The V gene's germline CDR1 is LGHNA and CDR2 YSLEER. The CDR3 sequence is 16 residues long. The germline V and J ends were trimmed by 0 bases and 6 bases, with 17 bases remaining between them. CDR3 region: CASSQEVGVQTSEAFF. CDR3 coding DNA: TGCGCCAGCAGCCAAGAGGTCGGTGTACAGACCTCTGAAGCTTTCTTT.

V usage is TRBV7-7 and J usage is TRBJ1-1, with D unresolved. Germline loops: CDR1 SSHAT, CDR2 FNYEAQ (reference sequence). The length of the CDR3 is 16 residues. V was cut by 5 bases and J by 0 bases, with 16 bases left in between. DNA for the CDR3: TGTGCCAGCAGCCCCGTGGCCGCGGGCATGAACACTGAAGCTTTCTTT. Encoded protein: CASSPVAAGMNTEAFF. The entire variable domain, with the rest obtained from reference TRBV7-7 and TRBJ1-1, is as follows: GAGVSQSPRYKVTKRGQDVTLRCDPISSHATLYWYQQALGQGPEFLTYFNYEAQPDKSGLPSDRFSAERPEGSISTLTIQRTEQRDSAMYRCASSPVAAGMNTEAFFGQGTRLTVV.

CDR3 loop: CASSLKLGQGAEKLFF. In DNA, the CDR3 is TGTGCCAGCAGCCTTAAACTGGGACAGGGGGCTGAAAAACTGTTTTTT. The chain is built from TRBV7-9 and TRBJ1-4, with 12 bases fitting TRBD1. Trimming cost V 5 bases and J 7 bases; bases outside gene matches: 8. The CDR3 is 16 residues long. Germline loops: CDR1 SEHNR, CDR2 FQNEAQ (reference sequence).

This clonotype was seen a few times. The chain combines TRBV7-9 with TRBJ2-3, with 12 bases identical to TRBD2. Germline loops: CDR1 SEHNR, CDR2 FQNEAQ (reference sequence). V lost 9 bases and J lost 5; bases outside the gene matches: 9. The CDR3 covers 15 residues. The CDR3 nucleotides read TGTGCCAGTATGACTAGCGGGAGTGCCGGAGATACGCAGTATTTT. It codes for CASMTSGSAGDTQYF.